The next 21 T cell receptor beta chains were all read from a single sample in a study of blood T cell repertoires in COVID-19. Assay: immunoSEQ multiplex PCR; the TCRdb copy retains only in-frame clones and omits some. The data contain under 100,000 clones, roughly four fifths of them seen just once; the ten biggest clones take up roughly 10%. Input material: peripheral blood. The receptors were gathered from a man in his 60s with acute or convalescent COVID-19.

The chain joins TRBV6-1 to TRBJ2-7, with TRBD2 matching 7 bases. Germline V CDR1 and CDR2: MNHNS, SASEGT. The V segment lost 6 bases and the J segment 5 bases; nucleotides outside the gene matches: 13. The length of the CDR3 is 15 residues. The CDR3 DNA sequence: TGTGCCAGCAGCCGGGGAGGGGATAGGGTCAACGAGCAGTACTTC. It yields the protein CASSRGGDRVNEQYF.

In DNA form, the CDR3 reads TGTGCCAGTAGTATTAGCCGGACAGGGGGAGATACGCAGTATTTT. It is translated as CASSISRTGGDTQYF. The chain carries TRBV19 and TRBJ2-3; TRBD1 matches at 10 bases. CDR1 and CDR2 (germline): LNHDA, SQIVND (reference sequence). J lost 5 bases, V lost 3 bases, and 5 bases had no gene match. The CDR3 sequence is 15 residues long.

In this sample, this clone turned up a few times. The rearrangement links TRBV27 to TRBJ1-5, with 7 positions matching TRBD1. CDR3 length equals 15 residues. V gave up 2 bases and J gave up 2 bases; unmatched junction bases: 3. Germline V lookup: CDR1 MNHEY, CDR2 SMNVEV (reference sequence). The CDR3 is CASSLDRARNQPQHF. The CDR3 DNA is TGTGCCAGCAGTTTAGACAGGGCGCGCAATCAGCCCCAGCATTTT.

CDR3 region: CASSTGGRTYGYTF. In DNA form, the CDR3 reads TGTGCCAGTAGTACAGGGGGACGGACCTATGGCTACACCTTC. The V and J genes are TRBV19 and TRBJ1-2, with TRBD1 identical over 7 bases. V trimming: 4 bases; J trimming: 4 bases; junction bases outside the gene matches: 6. Looked up from germline, CDR1 is LNHDA and CDR2 is SQIVND (reference sequence). The CDR3 is made up of 14 amino acids.

The CDR3 sequence is CSVVGGSMNTGELFF. The CDR3 DNA reads as TGCAGCGTTGTAGGAGGCTCAATGAACACCGGGGAGCTGTTTTTT. This rearrangement joins TRBV29-1 to TRBJ2-2; D is perhaps TRBD2 (5 bases). The CDR3 contains 15 residues. The germline V gene encodes CDR1 SQVTM and CDR2 ANQGSEA. The V end was cut by 4 bases, the J end by 1 base, with 13 bases between.

This clone turned up a few times. The chain recombines TRBV24-1 with TRBJ2-1; 9 bases agree with TRBD2. Germline loops: CDR1 KGHDR, CDR2 SFDVKD. With V trimmed by 0 bases and J by 9 bases, 5 bases remained unmatched. The CDR3 sequence is 15 residues long. CDR3 region: CATSDLTAGGTEQFF. The CDR3 bases are TGTGCCACCAGTGATTTGACAGCGGGAGGTACTGAGCAGTTCTTC.

The chain uses TRBV6-2 or TRBV6-3 and TRBJ2-7; no firm D call. Trimming cost V 6 bases and J 2 bases, with 8 bases left between them. The CDR3 extends over 12 amino acids. CDR1 and CDR2 (germline): MNHEY, SVGEGT. CDR3 residues: CASSDFPYEQYF. The CDR3 nucleotides read TGTGCCAGCAGCGACTTCCCCTACGAGCAGTACTTC.

The CDR3 bases are TGTGCCAGCAGCTCCACAGGGGCGAACCAAGAGACCCAGTACTTC. This encodes CASSSTGANQETQYF. The rearrangement uses TRBV7-2 and TRBJ2-5, with 7 nucleotides matching TRBD1. The J segment lost 0 bases and the V segment lost 4 bases, leaving 5 bases of the junction unmatched. The germline V gene has CDR1 SGHTA and CDR2 FQGNSA. The CDR3 extends over 15 amino acids. The variable domain in full, with the rest retrieved from reference TRBV7-2 and TRBJ2-5, is GAGVSQSPSNKVTEKGKDVELRCDPISGHTALYWYRQSLGQGLEFLIYFQGNSAPDKSGLPSDRFSAERTGGSVSTLTIQRTQQEDSAVYLCASSSTGANQETQYFGPGTRLLVL.

This clone came up once. J is TRBJ2-3 and V is TRBV12-3 or TRBV12-4; D gene ambiguous. The CDR3 loop spans 12 amino acids. Between the trimmed V and J ends, which lost 6 bases and 0 bases, there was a span of 4 bases. The chain's CDR3 is CASSSSTDTQYF. In nucleotides, the CDR3 is TGTGCCAGCAGCTCGAGCACAGATACGCAGTATTTT.

In its sample, this clone was seen a few times. In DNA, the CDR3 is TGCGCCAGCAGGGCGGGGCCCAGCACAGATACGCAGTATTTT. As protein: CASRAGPSTDTQYF. The chain combines TRBV5-1 with TRBJ2-3; D possibly corresponds to TRBD2 (6 bases). Germline CDR1 and CDR2: SGHRS and YFSETQ. The CDR3 spans 14 residues. Trimming cost V 5 bases and J 0 bases, with 10 bases left between them.

This rearrangement joins TRBV6-6 to TRBJ1-2; D gene uncertain. Trimming left V 5 bases short and J 4 bases short, with 11 bases between. Germline V gene sequence: CDR1 MNHNY, CDR2 SVGAGI (reference sequence). This CDR3 region has 13 residues. CDR3 nucleotides: TGTGCCAGCAGTCCCCCCAACGGCTATGGCTACACCTTC. It codes for CASSPPNGYGYTF.

The J gene is TRBJ2-4, the V gene TRBV3-1 (or the pseudogene TRBV3-2); D may be TRBD1 (5 bases). Germline lookup yields CDR1 LGHDT and CDR2 YNNKEL (reference sequence). The CDR3 has 16 amino acids. Trimming took off 4 bases at V and 5 bases at J, with 18 bases between the two ends. The CDR3 bases are TGTGCCAGCAGCCCCACCAGGGCAGTAATCCAAAACATTCAGTACTTC. It specifies CASSPTRAVIQNIQYF.

The V and J genes are TRBV5-1 and TRBJ2-3; D perhaps matches TRBD2 (7 bases). The germline gives CDR1 SGHRS, CDR2 YFSETQ. This CDR3 has 15 residues. Trimming took off 4 bases at V and 6 bases at J, with 18 bases between the two ends. CDR3 region: CASSPQGGGYDTQYF. The CDR3 DNA is TGCGCCAGCAGCCCTCAAGGGGGGGGATACGATACGCAGTATTTT.

This chain joins TRBV2 and TRBJ1-2, with TRBD1 identical over 9 bases. Germline V gene sequence: CDR1 SNHLY, CDR2 FYNNEI. The length of the CDR3 is 15 residues. J gave up 4 bases and V 8 bases, and 11 bases lay outside the gene matches. The CDR3 DNA follows: TGTGCCAGCCCTAGGACAGGGGCCAACCTCTATGGCTACACCTTC. Translated: CASPRTGANLYGYTF.

The V gene is TRBV7-9, the J gene TRBJ2-7; 8 positions match TRBD2. The CDR3 length is 15 residues. The germline V gene has CDR1 SEHNR and CDR2 FQNEAQ (reference sequence). After removal of 0 bases from V and 2 bases from J, the junction contained 3 bases not matched to a gene. The CDR3 bases are TGTGCCAGCAGCTTAGCACTAGCGGCTGCCTACGAGCAGTACTTC. Translated: CASSLALAAAYEQYF.

The chain links TRBV7-2 to TRBJ1-5, with 7 bases that match TRBD1. CDR3 length equals 13 residues. Germline CDR1 reads SGHTA; CDR2 reads FQGNSA. The V segment lost 5 bases and the J segment 9 bases; nucleotides outside the gene matches: 7. The CDR3 nucleotides read TGTGCCAGCAGCGGGACAGCGCCGTGGCCCCAGCATTTT. This encodes CASSGTAPWPQHF.

The chain is built from TRBV28 and TRBJ2-2, with a weak D call TRBD1 (6 bases). This CDR3 is 16 amino acids long. V was clipped by 5 bases and J by 2 bases, with 15 bases between them. Germline lookup yields CDR1 MDHEN and CDR2 SYDVKM. The CDR3 loop reads CASSLYRGFNTGELFF. The CDR3 DNA reads as TGTGCCAGCAGTCTTTATAGGGGGTTTAACACCGGGGAGCTGTTTTTT.

The chain has TRBV2 and TRBJ1-2; 8 nucleotides line up with TRBD1. Germline CDR1 SNHLY, CDR2 FYNNEI. The V and J ends lost 3 bases and 8 bases, in that order; junction bases with no gene match: 8. CDR3 length equals 14 residues. The DNA of the CDR3 is TGTGCCAGCAGTGATTCTACAGGGGGAAGGGGCTACACCTTC. It encodes CASSDSTGGRGYTF.

This CDR3 reads CASSLYSGTGLNEQYF. The CDR3 nucleotides read TGTGCCAGCAGTTTATACTCCGGGACAGGGTTAAACGAGCAGTACTTC. The chain is built from TRBV28 and TRBJ2-7; 9 bases line up with TRBD1. From germline, CDR1 is MDHEN and CDR2 SYDVKM. Trimming removed 1 base from V and 5 bases from J; junction bases left unmatched: 9. This CDR3 is built from 16 residues.

This rearrangement joins TRBV27 to TRBJ1-2, with D possibly matching TRBD1 (6 bases). V was pared by 4 bases and J by 4 bases, with 13 bases between. Per germline, CDR1 MNHEY and CDR2 SMNVEV (reference sequence). The CDR3 length is 14 residues. The CDR3 sequence is CASSWAGAAYGYTF. CDR3 nucleotide sequence: TGTGCCAGCAGTTGGGCAGGGGCCGCCTATGGCTACACCTTC.

This sequence joins TRBV4-3 and TRBJ1-1; TRBD1 is a possible D gene (6 bases). From germline, CDR1 is LGHNA and CDR2 YSLEER. Trimming took off 4 bases at V and 1 base at J, with 13 bases between the two ends. This CDR3 region has 15 residues. CDR3 protein: CASSPRPQGNTEAFF. DNA for the CDR3: TGCGCCAGCAGCCCCCGGCCACAGGGGAACACTGAAGCTTTCTTT.